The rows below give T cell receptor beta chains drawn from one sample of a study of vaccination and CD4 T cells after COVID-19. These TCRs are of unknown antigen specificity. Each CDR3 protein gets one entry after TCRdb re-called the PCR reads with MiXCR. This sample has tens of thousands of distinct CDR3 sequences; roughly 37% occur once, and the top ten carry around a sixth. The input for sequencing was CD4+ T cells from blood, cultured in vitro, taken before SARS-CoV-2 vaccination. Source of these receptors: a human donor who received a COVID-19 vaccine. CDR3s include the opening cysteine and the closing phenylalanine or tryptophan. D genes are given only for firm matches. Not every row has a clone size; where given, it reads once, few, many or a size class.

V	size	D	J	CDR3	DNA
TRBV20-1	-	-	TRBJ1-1	CSARDLNFNTEAFF	TGCAGTGCTAGAGATTTAAACTTTAACACTGAAGCTTTCTTT
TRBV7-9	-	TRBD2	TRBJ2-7	CASSTGTNYEQYF	TGTGCCAGCAGCACGGGGACTAACTACGAGCAGTACTTC
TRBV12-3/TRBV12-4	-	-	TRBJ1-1	CASSFRPQANTEAFF	TGTGCCAGCAGTTTTAGGCCGCAGGCAAACACTGAAGCTTTCTTT
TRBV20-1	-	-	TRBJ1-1	CSAGAGNTEAFF	TGCAGTGCTGGGGCGGGTAACACTGAAGCTTTCTTT
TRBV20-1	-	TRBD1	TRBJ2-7	CSARDLGQGYYEQYF	TGCAGTGCTAGAGACCTAGGACAGGGGTACTACGAGCAGTACTTC
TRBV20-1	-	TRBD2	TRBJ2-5	CSAILGTGRVGTQYF	TGCAGTGCTATCCTCGGGACTGGGAGGGTAGGGACCCAGTACTTC
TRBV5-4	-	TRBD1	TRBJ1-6	CASSRDRGGNSPLHF	TGTGCCAGCAGCAGGGACAGGGGCGGTAATTCACCCCTCCACTTT
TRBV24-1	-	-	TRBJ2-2	CATSDFDINTGELFF	TGTGCCACCAGTGATTTTGACATAAACACCGGGGAGCTGTTTTTT
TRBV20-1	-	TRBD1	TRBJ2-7	CSASDRESSYEQYF	TGCAGTGCCTCAGACAGGGAAAGCTCCTACGAGCAGTACTTC
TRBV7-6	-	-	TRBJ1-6	CASSPGALNSPLHF	TGTGCCAGCAGCCCCGGGGCTTTGAATTCACCCCTCCACTTT
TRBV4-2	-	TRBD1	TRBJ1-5	CASSPRSQDRALLNQPQHF	TGTGCCAGCAGCCCTCGTTCTCAGGACAGGGCGTTGCTCAATCAGCCCCAGCATTTT
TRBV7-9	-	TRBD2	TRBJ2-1	CASSLGPGTSGGPSAHNEQFF	TGTGCCAGCAGCTTAGGCCCCGGGACTAGCGGGGGTCCCTCAGCCCACAATGAGCAGTTCTTC
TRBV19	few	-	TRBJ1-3	CASRAGVGNTIYF	TGTGCCAGTAGGGCGGGGGTAGGAAACACCATATATTTT
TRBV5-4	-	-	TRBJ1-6	CASSGGPSSSYNSPLHF	TGTGCCAGCAGCGGCGGACCGTCGAGCTCCTATAATTCACCCCTCCACTTT
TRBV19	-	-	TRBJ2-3	CASKGTTDTQYF	TGTGCCAGTAAGGGCACCACAGATACGCAGTATTTT
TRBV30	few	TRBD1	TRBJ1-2	CAWSPQGVEGYTF	TGTGCCTGGAGTCCGCAGGGGGTGGAAGGCTACACCTTC
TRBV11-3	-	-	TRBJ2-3	CASSLAGPTDTQYF	TGTGCCAGCAGCTTAGCGGGGCCCACAGATACGCAGTATTTT
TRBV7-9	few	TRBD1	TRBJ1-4	CASSFGQGLNEKLFF	TGTGCCAGCAGCTTTGGACAGGGGCTCAATGAAAAACTGTTTTTT
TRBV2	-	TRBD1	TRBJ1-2	CASRDRLYGYTF	TGTGCCAGCAGGGACAGGCTTTATGGCTACACCTTC
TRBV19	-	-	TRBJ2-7	CASSIKSQGEQYF	TGTGCCAGTAGTATAAAAAGTCAGGGAGAGCAGTACTTC
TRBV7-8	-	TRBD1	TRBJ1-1	CASSRPGQGRAEAFF	TGTGCCAGCAGCCGACCGGGACAGGGACGGGCTGAAGCTTTCTTT
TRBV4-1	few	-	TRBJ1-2	CASSQGDGRVSGDTYYGYTF	TGCGCCAGCAGCCAAGGCGATGGGCGCGTTTCAGGTGACACCTACTATGGCTACACCTTC
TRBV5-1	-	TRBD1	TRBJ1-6	CASSSGQGPPYRDSPLHF	TGCGCCAGCAGTTCCGGACAGGGCCCTCCATACCGGGATTCACCCCTCCACTTT
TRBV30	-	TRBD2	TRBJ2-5	CAWSPPRRASGNQETQYF	TGTGCCTGGAGTCCCCCAAGGCGGGCTAGCGGAAATCAAGAGACCCAGTACTTC
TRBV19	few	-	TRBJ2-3	CASSHPYGRQAQGTQYF	TGTGCCAGTAGTCACCCCTACGGAAGGCAGGCCCAGGGTACGCAGTATTTT
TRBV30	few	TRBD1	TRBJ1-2	CALEQGASSYGYTF	TGTGCCCTGGAACAGGGGGCATCCTCCTATGGCTACACCTTC